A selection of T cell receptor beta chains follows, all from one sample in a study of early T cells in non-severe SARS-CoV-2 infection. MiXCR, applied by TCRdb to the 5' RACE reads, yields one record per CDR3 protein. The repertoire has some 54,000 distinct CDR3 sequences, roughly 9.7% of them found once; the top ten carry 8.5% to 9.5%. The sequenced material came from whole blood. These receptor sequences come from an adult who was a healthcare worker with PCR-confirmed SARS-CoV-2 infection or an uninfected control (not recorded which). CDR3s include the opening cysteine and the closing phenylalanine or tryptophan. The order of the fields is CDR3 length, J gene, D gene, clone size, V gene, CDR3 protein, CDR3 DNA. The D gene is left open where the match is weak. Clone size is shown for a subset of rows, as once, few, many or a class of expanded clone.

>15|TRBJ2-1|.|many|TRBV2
CASSVRRQENNEQFF
TGTGCCAGCAGTGTCAGAAGACAGGAAAACAATGAGCAGTTCTTC
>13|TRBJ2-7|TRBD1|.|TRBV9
CASSPGTGDEQYF
TGTGCCAGCAGCCCCGGGACAGGGGACGAGCAGTACTTC
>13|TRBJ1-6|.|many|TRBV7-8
CASSLGLDSPLHF
TGTGCCAGCAGCTTAGGTTTGGATTCACCCCTCCACTTT
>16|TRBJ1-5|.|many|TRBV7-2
CASSLRRGDSNQPQHF
TGTGCCAGCAGCTTAAGGCGAGGGGATAGCAATCAGCCCCAGCATTTT
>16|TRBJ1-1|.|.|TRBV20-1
CSARDATALMNTEAFF
TGCAGTGCTAGAGATGCGACAGCTCTTATGAACACTGAAGCTTTCTTT
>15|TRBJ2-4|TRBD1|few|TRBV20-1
CSARDKRRQGDIQYF
TGCAGTGCTAGAGATAAAAGGAGACAGGGAGACATTCAGTACTTC
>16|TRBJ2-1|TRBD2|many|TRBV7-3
CASSSRGLAGNNEQFF
TGTGCCAGCAGCTCTCGGGGACTAGCGGGAAACAATGAGCAGTTCTTC
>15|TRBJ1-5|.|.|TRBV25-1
CASSELGQNNQPQHF
TGTGCCAGCAGTGAGTTAGGACAGAACAATCAGCCCCAGCATTTT
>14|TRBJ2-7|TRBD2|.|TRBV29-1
CSVVGSGRAYEQYF
TGCAGCGTCGTCGGTAGCGGGAGGGCCTACGAGCAGTACTTC
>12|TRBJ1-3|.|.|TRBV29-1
CSVVTSENTIYF
TGCAGCGTTGTAACCTCTGAAAACACCATATATTTT
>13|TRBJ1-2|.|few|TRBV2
CASQTGPDYGYTF
TGTGCCAGCCAAACAGGCCCCGACTATGGCTACACCTTC
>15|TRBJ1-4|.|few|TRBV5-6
CASSQDGLTNEKLFF
TGTGCCAGCAGCCAAGACGGACTGACTAATGAAAAACTGTTTTTT
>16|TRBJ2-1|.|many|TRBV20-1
CSASPGAAGAYNEQFF
TGCAGTGCCAGCCCGGGGGCAGCTGGAGCCTACAATGAGCAGTTCTTC
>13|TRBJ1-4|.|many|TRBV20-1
CSAKGGFGEKLFF
TGCAGTGCAAAAGGAGGGTTCGGCGAAAAACTGTTTTTT
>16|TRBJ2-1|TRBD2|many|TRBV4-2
CASSQDGLAGGNEQFF
TGTGCCAGCAGCCAAGATGGACTAGCGGGAGGGAATGAGCAGTTCTTC
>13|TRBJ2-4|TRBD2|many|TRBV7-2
CASSPISGDIQYF
TGTGCCAGCAGCCCGATCAGCGGGGACATTCAGTACTTC
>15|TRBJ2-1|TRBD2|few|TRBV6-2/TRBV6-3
CASRLGTSGNNEQFF
TGTGCCAGCCGATTGGGGACTAGCGGGAACAATGAGCAGTTCTTC
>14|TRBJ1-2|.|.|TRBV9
CASSVAGINYGYTF
TGTGCCAGCAGCGTAGCCGGAATAAACTATGGCTACACCTTC
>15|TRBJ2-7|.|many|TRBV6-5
CASSSGTFGTYEQYF
TGTGCCAGCAGCTCAGGAACCTTCGGAACTTACGAGCAGTACTTC